The TCR beta chain under discussion was sequenced for a study of a mutant IDH1 vaccine in newly diagnosed glioma. The germline V gene has CDR1 PRHDT and CDR2 FYEKMQ (reference sequence). The junction had 3 bases not matched to a gene; V was cut back by 5 bases and J by 2 bases. The CDR3 runs 16 residues. This sample's time point: week 35, safety follow-up. Alongside topical imiquimod, each dose of vaccine comprised 300 ug of mutant IDH1 20-mer peptide. Comment on this clone: The target antigen is unknown.

Profiling relied on immunoSEQ multiplex PCR, and the TCRdb table lists in-frame clones only, not all of them. Found here are tens of thousands of clones, 74% of them singletons; the top ten hold 4.7%. V and J are TRBV13 and TRBJ2-7, with TRBD2 identical over 16 bases. The sample was PBMCs, taken from a glioma patient whose treatment included an IDH1 peptide vaccine. The TCR sequence derives from a man aged 50 to 59 with glioma. The CDR3 loop is CASSRGTSGGAYEQYF. The CDR3 region has the DNA TGTGCCAGCAGCAGAGGGACTAGCGGGGGGGCCTACGAGCAGTACTTC.